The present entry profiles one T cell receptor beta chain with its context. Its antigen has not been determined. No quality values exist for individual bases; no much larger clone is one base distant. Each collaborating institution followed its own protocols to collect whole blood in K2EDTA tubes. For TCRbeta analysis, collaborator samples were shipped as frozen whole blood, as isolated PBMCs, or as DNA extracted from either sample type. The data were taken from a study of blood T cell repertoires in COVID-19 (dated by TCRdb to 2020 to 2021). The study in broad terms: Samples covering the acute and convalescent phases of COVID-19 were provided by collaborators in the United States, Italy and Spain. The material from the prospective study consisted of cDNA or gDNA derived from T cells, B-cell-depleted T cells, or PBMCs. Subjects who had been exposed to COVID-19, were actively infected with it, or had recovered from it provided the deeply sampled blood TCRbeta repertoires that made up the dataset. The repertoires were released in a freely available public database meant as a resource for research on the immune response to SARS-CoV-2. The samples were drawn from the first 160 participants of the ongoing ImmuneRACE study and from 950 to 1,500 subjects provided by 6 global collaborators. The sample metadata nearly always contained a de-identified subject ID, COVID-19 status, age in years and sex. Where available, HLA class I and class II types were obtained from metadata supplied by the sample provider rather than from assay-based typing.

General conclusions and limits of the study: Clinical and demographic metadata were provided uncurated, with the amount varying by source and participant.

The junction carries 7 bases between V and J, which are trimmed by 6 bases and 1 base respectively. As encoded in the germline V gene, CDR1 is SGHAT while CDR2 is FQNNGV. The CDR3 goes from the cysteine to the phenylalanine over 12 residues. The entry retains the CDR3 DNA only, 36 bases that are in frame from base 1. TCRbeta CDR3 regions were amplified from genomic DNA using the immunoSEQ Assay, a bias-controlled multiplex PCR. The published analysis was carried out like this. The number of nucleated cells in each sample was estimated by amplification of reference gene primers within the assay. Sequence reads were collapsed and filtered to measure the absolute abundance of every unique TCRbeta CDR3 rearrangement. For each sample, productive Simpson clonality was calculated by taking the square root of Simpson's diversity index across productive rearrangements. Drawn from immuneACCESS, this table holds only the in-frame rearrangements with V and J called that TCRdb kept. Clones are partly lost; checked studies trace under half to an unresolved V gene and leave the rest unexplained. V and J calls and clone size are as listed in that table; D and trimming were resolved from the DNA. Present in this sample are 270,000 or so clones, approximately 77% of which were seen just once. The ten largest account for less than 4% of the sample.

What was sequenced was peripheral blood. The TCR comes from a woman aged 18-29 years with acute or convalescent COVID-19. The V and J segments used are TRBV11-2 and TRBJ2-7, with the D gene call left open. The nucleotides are TGTGCCAGCAGTCACATTTCCTACGAGCAGTACTTC. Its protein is CASSHISYEQYF. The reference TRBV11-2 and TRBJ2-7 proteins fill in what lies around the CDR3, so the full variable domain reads EAGVAQSPRYKIIEKRQSVAFWCNPISGHATLYWYQQILGQGPKLLIQFQNNGVVDDSQLPKDRFSAERLKGVDSTLKIQPAKLEDSAVYLCASSHISYEQYFGPGTRLTVT.